The entry that follows covers one T cell receptor beta chain sequence. What it recognizes is unknown. This entry is derived from a study of early T cells in non-severe SARS-CoV-2 infection. Findings of the study overall: Clonotype matching in VDJdb favored anti-spike CD8 responses and did not capture private and CD4 specificities.

Each CDR3 protein gets one entry after TCRdb re-called the 5' RACE reads with MiXCR. Altogether about 11,000 distinct CDR3 sequences are present, roughly 4.4% being singletons, with the ten largest covering approximately 9.6%. The sequenced material came from whole blood. This TCR was sampled from an adult who was a healthcare worker with PCR-confirmed SARS-CoV-2 infection or an uninfected control (not recorded which).

This CDR3 is CAWSSFVSSYEQYF. The CDR3 DNA is TGTGCCTGGAGTAGTTTCGTGAGCTCCTACGAGCAGTACTTC. V and J are TRBV30 and TRBJ2-7; the D is unclear. V lost 2 bases, J lost 0 bases, and 11 bases lay in between. The CDR3 is 14 residues long. Germline CDR1 and CDR2: GTSNPN and SVGIG (reference sequence).